This T cell receptor beta chain comes out of a study of blood T cell repertoires in COVID-19. About the study: Whether acute or convalescent, the COVID-19 samples came from the United States, Italy and Spain. The analysed material was cDNA or gDNA that came from T cells, B-cell-depleted T cells, or PBMCs.

V was trimmed by 4 bases and J by 1 base, leaving 11 bases between them. The CDR3 runs to 15 residues. Germline CDR1 SGHTA, CDR2 FQGNSA. Original analysis: Reference gene primer amplification gave nucleated cell count estimates. This table comes from immunoSEQ multiplex PCR, and its TCRdb copy is limited to in-frame clones, with some not included. Clone size and V and J calls were adopted from that table, with D and trimming inferred from the DNA. Here the sample spans approximately 110,000 clones, around three quarters being singletons. This chain connects TRBV7-2 to TRBJ2-1; D gene uncertain. The source material was peripheral blood. This clonotype was sampled from a human donor in a cohort sampled during active or convalescent COVID-19. The CDR3, as DNA: TGTGCCAGCAGCTCGCTAGTAGGTTCCTACAATGAGCAGTTCTTC. This gives the protein CASSSLVGSYNEQFF.